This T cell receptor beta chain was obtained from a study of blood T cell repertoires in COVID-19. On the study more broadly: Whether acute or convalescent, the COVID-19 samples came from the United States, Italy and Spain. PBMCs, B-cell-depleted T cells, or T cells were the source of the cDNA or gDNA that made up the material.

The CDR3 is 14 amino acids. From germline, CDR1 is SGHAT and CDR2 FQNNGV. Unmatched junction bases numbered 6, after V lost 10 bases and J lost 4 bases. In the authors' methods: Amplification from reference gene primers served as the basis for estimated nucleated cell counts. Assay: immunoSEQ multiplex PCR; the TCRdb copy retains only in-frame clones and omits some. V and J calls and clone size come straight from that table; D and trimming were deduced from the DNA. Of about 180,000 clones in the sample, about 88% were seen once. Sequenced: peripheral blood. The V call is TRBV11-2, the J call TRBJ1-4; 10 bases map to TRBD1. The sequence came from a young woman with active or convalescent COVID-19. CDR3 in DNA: TGTGCCACTCGGGACAGGGGTAGTAATGAAAAACTGTTTTTT. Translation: CATRDRGSNEKLFF.